This is a list of T cell receptor beta chains from one sample in a study of blood T cell repertoires in COVID-19. Method: immunoSEQ multiplex PCR; TCRdb's copy keeps in-frame clones and lacks some. This sample has around 280,000 clones, with around 90% found just once. Sequencing input: PBMCs or T cells enriched from blood (not recorded which). The receptors were gathered from a middle-aged woman who had recovered from COVID-19. Both conserved end residues are part of each CDR3. D genes are given only for firm matches. Where a row states a size, it is once, few, many or the class of an expanded clone; other rows omit it.

clone_size	v_call	d_call	j_call	cdr3_nt	cdr3_aa
.	TRBV18	TRBD1	TRBJ2-7	TGTGCCAGCTCACCGGGACAGCCATCGAGCTCCTACGAGCAGTACTTC	CASSPGQPSSSYEQYF
.	TRBV3-1/TRBV3-2	TRBD2	TRBJ2-7	TGTGCCAGCAGCCTAGCGGGGAGCTACGAGCAGTACTTC	CASSLAGSYEQYF
.	TRBV29-1	.	TRBJ2-7	TGCAGCGTGAAAACCTCGGGAGTCTCGGGAGCCTACGAGCAGTACTTC	CSVKTSGVSGAYEQYF
.	TRBV11-3	.	TRBJ1-1	TGTGCCAGCAGCTTAACGGCTAGCACTGAAGCTTTCTTT	CASSLTASTEAFF
few	TRBV19	TRBD2	TRBJ2-7	TGTGCCAGTAGCCCAGCGGGAATCGGGGGTCAGCCCTACGAGCAGTACTTC	CASSPAGIGGQPYEQYF
.	TRBV19	.	TRBJ1-3	TGTGCCAGTAGTAAGGGGTCCTCTGGAAACACCATATATTTT	CASSKGSSGNTIYF
.	TRBV5-1	TRBD1	TRBJ2-2	TGCGCCAGCAGCTTGGGACAGGGGGCCGGGGAGCTGTTTTTT	CASSLGQGAGELFF
.	TRBV11-2	.	TRBJ1-6	TGTGCCAGCAGCTTAATCCCGAGCTCCTATAATTCACCCCTCCACTTT	CASSLIPSSYNSPLHF
few	TRBV7-2	TRBD1	TRBJ1-2	TGTGCCAGCAGCTTTGGACAGGGCGACGGCTACACCTTC	CASSFGQGDGYTF
few	TRBV6-5	TRBD2	TRBJ2-3	TGTGCCAGCAGTTACGATGGGAGGGCGACAGATACGCAGTATTTT	CASSYDGRATDTQYF
.	TRBV5-1	.	TRBJ1-1	TGCGCCAGCAGCCTGACAGTGAACACTGAAGCTTTCTTT	CASSLTVNTEAFF
.	TRBV7-7	.	TRBJ2-1	TGTGCTAGCAGCTTGGGTAGCGTAAGGTACAATGAGCAGTTCTTC	CASSLGSVRYNEQFF
.	TRBV28	TRBD2	TRBJ2-1	TGTGCCAGCAGTTCGCCCGGGGGGGCCGCCCCAAATGAGCAGTTCTTC	CASSSPGGAAPNEQFF
few	TRBV7-3	.	TRBJ2-7	TGTGCCAGCAGCTTAACGGGCCCTTCCTACGAGCAGTACTTC	CASSLTGPSYEQYF
.	TRBV19	.	TRBJ1-5	TGTGCCAGTAGCCGGGGTGGGGGGAATCAGCCCCAGCATTTT	CASSRGGGNQPQHF
.	TRBV11-2	TRBD2	TRBJ2-7	TGTGCCAGCAGCTTAGGACTAGCGGGCCGTCGGCACTTC	CASSLGLAGRRHF
.	TRBV27	.	TRBJ2-3	TGTGCCAGCAGGAGTACGAGGGCAGATACGCAGTATTTT	CASRSTRADTQYF
.	TRBV3-1/TRBV3-2	.	TRBJ1-1	TGTGCCAGCAGCCAGGAGAGTAAAGCTTTCTTT	CASSQESKAFF
.	TRBV10-3	.	TRBJ1-1	TGTGCCAACTCACCTAGCGGGGGGAACACTGAAGCTTTCTTT	CANSPSGGNTEAFF
.	TRBV5-4	TRBD1	TRBJ2-1	TGTGCCAGCCGCGGGACAGGGCGCAATGAGCAGTTCTTC	CASRGTGRNEQFF
.	TRBV7-2	.	TRBJ2-3	TGTGCCAGCAGCTTAGTAGGGGCTGGAGGGGATACGCAGTATTTT	CASSLVGAGGDTQYF
.	TRBV4-3	TRBD2	TRBJ2-7	TGCGCCAGCAGCCAAGCATCTAGCGGAGGGGTCTACGAGCAGTACTTC	CASSQASSGGVYEQYF
.	TRBV4-3	.	TRBJ2-6	TGCGCCAGCAGCCAACAACGGAGCTCTGGGGCCAACGTCCTGACTTTC	CASSQQRSSGANVLTF
.	TRBV29-1	TRBD1	TRBJ1-4	TGCAGCGTTGAGGACAGGGGAATTGAAAAACTGTTTTTT	CSVEDRGIEKLFF
few	TRBV20-1	TRBD2	TRBJ2-7	TGCAGTGCTAGTTGGGCTAGCGGGCCCTACGAGCAGTACTTC	CSASWASGPYEQYF
.	TRBV7-2	TRBD1	TRBJ2-7	TGTGCCAGCAGCTTAGCGGGACAGGGGGGCTCCTACGAGCAGTACTTC	CASSLAGQGGSYEQYF
.	TRBV28	.	TRBJ2-3	TGTGCCAGCAGGGGGGGTGCTGATACGCAGTATTTT	CASRGGADTQYF
.	TRBV6-5	TRBD1	TRBJ1-2	TGTGCCAGCACCCGCTTACCAAGGACAGGGGATGGCTACACCTTC	CASTRLPRTGDGYTF
.	TRBV2	.	TRBJ2-1	TGTGCCAGCAGTGAAGGGCTAGCGAGGCCGGGTCGTGGCAATGAGCAGTTCTTC	CASSEGLARPGRGNEQFF
.	TRBV19	TRBD2	TRBJ2-7	TGTGCCAGTAGCAAGGCAGGACTAGGAGCCTACGAGCAGTACTTC	CASSKAGLGAYEQYF
few	TRBV19	.	TRBJ1-4	TGTGCCAGTAGTGTCGACGGACACACTAATGAAAAACTGTTTTTT	CASSVDGHTNEKLFF
.	TRBV6-5	.	TRBJ1-2	TGTGCCAGCAGCCCAGGGGTAACCTCTAACTATGGCTACACCTTC	CASSPGVTSNYGYTF
.	TRBV9	.	TRBJ2-1	TGTGCCAGCAGCCTTACTACCGCCCGTTACAATGAGCAGTTCTTC	CASSLTTARYNEQFF
many	TRBV7-2	TRBD1	TRBJ1-2	TGTGCCAGCACCCCGCAGGGGGCGGCTGGCTACACCTTC	CASTPQGAAGYTF
.	TRBV5-4	.	TRBJ1-1	TGTGCCAGCAGCTTCCCAGCGGAGAACACTGAAGCTTTCTTT	CASSFPAENTEAFF
once	TRBV12-3/TRBV12-4	.	TRBJ2-7	TGTGCCAGCAGTTTAGCGGGAGTTCGCGAGCAGTACTTC	CASSLAGVREQYF
.	TRBV4-3	TRBD1	TRBJ1-1	TGCGCCAGCAGCCAAGGGACAGGTACGAACACTGAAGCTTTCTTT	CASSQGTGTNTEAFF
.	TRBV9	.	TRBJ2-5	TGTGCCAGCAGCGCCCCTACGGGGTCGAAAGAGACCCAGTACTTC	CASSAPTGSKETQYF
.	TRBV4-3	TRBD1	TRBJ1-6	TGCGCCAGCAGCCAAGGGGCAGGGGACAGGGTGAATTCACCCCTCCACTTT	CASSQGAGDRVNSPLHF
.	TRBV28	TRBD1	TRBJ2-7	TGTGCCAGCAGCCCCAGGTTCCGGGACAGGTACGAGCAGTACTTC	CASSPRFRDRYEQYF
once	TRBV2	TRBD1	TRBJ1-4	TGTGCCAGCAGTGGCCCCAGGGGGGTGGATGAAAAACTGTTTTTT	CASSGPRGVDEKLFF